The 12 T cell receptor beta chains reported below all come from one sample, sequenced in a study of blood T cells in healthy people across ages. A sample-barcoded 5' primer and a J-beta primer mix were used in a second PCR of roughly 7 to 11 cycles. From the 5' RACE reads, TCRdb called clonotypes with MiXCR, one entry per CDR3 protein. The sample consists of around 500,000 distinct CDR3 sequences, more than 45% of them appearing once. Sequencing input: blood. These TCRs come from a man at least 80 years old in good health.

This clonotype came up a few times. J is TRBJ1-2 and V is TRBV12-3 or TRBV12-4; 8 nucleotides line up with TRBD1. Losses at the gene ends were 7 bases for V and 8 bases for J; bases not matched to a gene: 12. There are 14 residues in the CDR3. The DNA for the CDR3 is TGTGCCAGCACCCTCGGAGGACAGGGAGGAGGCTACACCTTC. This sequence encodes CASTLGGQGGGYTF.

This clonotype was picked up a small number of times. The chain joins TRBV20-1 to TRBJ2-3; D may be TRBD2 (5 bases). V was clipped by 3 bases and J by 0 bases, with 13 bases between them. This CDR3 has 15 amino acids. Germline V CDR1 and CDR2: DFQATT, SNEGSKA (reference sequence). In nucleotides, the CDR3 is TGCAGTGCTAGGTGGCAGCGGTCTAGCACAGATACGCAGTATTTT. Translated: CSARWQRSSTDTQYF.

This clonotype was seen ten or more times. The chain recombines TRBV6-5 with TRBJ2-7; 9 bases are a match to TRBD1. The CDR3 has 14 amino acids. The germline CDR1 and CDR2 sequences are MNHEY and SVGAGI. Germline trimming cut 1 base from V and 7 bases from J; bases unmatched to any gene: 5. This CDR3 is CASSYYRGQGEQYF. The CDR3 bases are TGTGCCAGCAGTTACTACAGGGGGCAAGGGGAGCAGTACTTC.

Regarding this clonotype: A much larger clone sits a single nucleotide away, making a read error possible. The chain uses TRBV7-9 and TRBJ2-1, with D unresolved. This CDR3 has 15 residues. Germline CDR1 and CDR2: SEHNR and FQNEAQ (reference sequence). The CDR3 coding sequence is TGTGCCTGCAGCTCAGTTAGTAGCTCCTACAATGAGCAGTTCTTC. Its protein product is CACSSVSSSYNEQFF.

This clonotype was seen only a few times. The chain has TRBV7-3 and TRBJ2-3, with TRBD2 as a possible D gene (6 bases). With 2 bases removed from V and 0 bases from J, the gap between germline ends came to 12 bases. Germline loops: CDR1 SGHTA, CDR2 FQGTGA. The length of the CDR3 is 16 residues. The CDR3 nucleotides read TGTGCCAGCAGCTTAGGTGCGGGGACTAGCACAGATACGCAGTATTTT. The encoded protein is CASSLGAGTSTDTQYF.

The chain employs TRBV6-5 and TRBJ2-3; no definite D call. The CDR3 covers 17 residues. Germline CDR1 is MNHEY and CDR2 is SVGAGI. V lost 2 bases, J lost 2 bases, and 17 bases lay in between. The CDR3 loop is CASSYPPPELDTDTQYF. The CDR3 DNA sequence: TGTGCCAGCAGTTACCCTCCCCCCGAGCTAGACACAGATACGCAGTATTTT.

This clonotype was observed a handful of times. The V call is TRBV4-3, the J call TRBJ1-6; tentative D call: TRBD1 (6 bases). Trimming pared 4 bases from V and 9 bases from J, leaving 22 bases between. Germline assignment: CDR1 LGHNA and CDR2 YSLEER. The CDR3 extends over 17 amino acids. The CDR3 here is CASSPHRGKGGSSPLHF. The CDR3 DNA sequence: TGCGCCAGCAGCCCTCACCGGGGCAAAGGGGGTAGTTCACCCCTCCACTTT.

This clonotype was recorded a few times. The chain links TRBV27 to TRBJ2-1, with 7 bases lining up with TRBD2. The germline V gene encodes CDR1 MNHEY and CDR2 SMNVEV (reference sequence). This CDR3 comprises 13 residues. The junction had 10 bases not matched to a gene; V was cut back by 7 bases and J by 10 bases. In DNA form, the CDR3 reads TGTGCCAGCATCCTGAGGACTAGTGGGGAGCAGTTCTTC. Amino acids: CASILRTSGEQFF.

This rearrangement joins TRBV3-1 to TRBJ2-1; the match to TRBD2 covers 10 bases. Trimming at V came to 4 bases and at J to 9 bases, leaving 9 bases not matched to a gene. Germline V CDR1 and CDR2: LGHDT, YNNKEL (reference sequence). The CDR3 extends over 15 amino acids. CDR3 amino acids: CASSPRASGSSEQFF. The CDR3 DNA is TGTGCCAGCAGCCCCCGGGCTAGCGGGAGCTCTGAGCAGTTCTTC.

The chain couples TRBV5-1 to TRBJ2-1, with 7 bases that match TRBD2. The J call may be wrong; the DNA end is better matched by TRBJ2-7. CDR1 and CDR2 (germline): SGHRS, YFSETQ. The CDR3 has 15 residues. CDR3 nucleotides: TGCGCCAGCAGCCCGGGACTACAGTTTTACAATGAGCAGTACTTC. It specifies CASSPGLQFYNEQYF.

The chain recombines TRBV7-8 with TRBJ1-1, with D tentatively TRBD1 (5 bases). Per the germline V gene, CDR1 is SGHVS and CDR2 is FQNEAQ. Trimming removed 1 base from V and 3 bases from J, with 12 bases in between. The CDR3 is made up of 15 amino acids. The CDR3 nucleotides read TGTGCCAGCAGCTTAGTCCGGGGGAGGGACACTGAAGCTTTCTTT. It specifies CASSLVRGRDTEAFF. The full variable domain, rest sourced from reference TRBV7-8 and TRBJ1-1, is GAGVSQSPRYKVAKRGQDVALRCDPISGHVSLFWYQQALGQGPEFLTYFQNEAQLDKSGLPSDRFFAERPEGSVSTLKIQRTQQEDSAVYLCASSLVRGRDTEAFFGQGTRLTVV.

This clonotype appeared a few times. J is TRBJ2-7 and V is TRBV20-1; the match to TRBD2 covers 12 bases. Germline trimming cut 6 bases from V and 0 bases from J; bases unmatched to any gene: 18. This CDR3 comprises 19 residues. In germline, CDR1 is DFQATT, CDR2 SNEGSKA (reference sequence). CDR3 sequence: CSATSAEGLAGSNSYEQYF. CDR3 DNA sequence: TGCAGTGCAACCTCCGCGGAAGGACTAGCGGGATCGAACTCCTACGAGCAGTACTTC.